The clone carrying this T cell receptor (beta chain) has just a few counts. TCRdb called the 5' RACE reads again in MiXCR, with one record for every CDR3 protein. The table records approximately 500,000 distinct CDR3 sequences, roughly 15% of them present only once. V was cut by 0 bases and J by 2 bases, with 11 bases left in between. The germline V gene has CDR1 MGHRA and CDR2 YSYEKL. CDR3 length: 16 amino acids. The sample comes from a study of identical twins. Another study also made use of these data, one on yellow fever vaccine responses in identical twins.

Material: CD4+ T cells sorted from blood. The V gene is TRBV4-1, the J gene TRBJ2-1, with no clear D. This receptor was identified in a woman aged 18-30 years in good health. The CDR3 DNA is TGCGCCAGCAGCCAAGAAGGCGCGGATCCCTACAATGAGCAGTTCTTC. The encoded protein is CASSQEGADPYNEQFF.